Listed below are T cell receptor beta chains from one sample, sequenced in a study of OX40 agonist ivuxolimab in advanced cancers. Only in-frame clones appear in the TCRdb table, and some are missing; sequencing was by immunoSEQ multiplex PCR. The profile shows roughly 97,000 clones, roughly 89% of them singletons. The source material was CD4+ or CD8+ T cells sorted from blood, sampled in a trial of the OX40 agonist ivuxolimab. Receptors were obtained from an adult with an advanced solid tumor such as melanoma, head and neck, liver or kidney cancer. The CDR3 runs from the conserved cysteine through the conserved F or W. A D gene is named only where the DNA matches it firmly. Clone size, where shown, is once, few, many, or a class for clones that have expanded.

D: NA; size: NA; J: TRBJ2-7; V: TRBV7-9; DNA: TGTGCCAGCAGCTCCAATAGGGACTCCTACGAGCAGTACTTC; CDR3: CASSSNRDSYEQYF
D: TRBD1; size: NA; J: TRBJ2-4; V: TRBV7-2; DNA: TGTGCCACCCGAGGGACAGGGATTGGAAACATTCAGTACTTC; CDR3: CATRGTGIGNIQYF
D: NA; size: NA; J: TRBJ1-5; V: TRBV10-1; DNA: TGCGCCAGCTCGCCTCAACTCGGGCAGCCCCAGCATTTT; CDR3: CASSPQLGQPQHF
D: NA; size: NA; J: TRBJ1-1; V: TRBV7-9; DNA: TGTGCCAGCAGCTTAGTGGGGGAAACGGCTTTCTTT; CDR3: CASSLVGETAFF
D: NA; size: NA; J: TRBJ1-6; V: TRBV7-9; DNA: TGTGCCAGCAGCCGCCGGGCAGGTGATAATTCACCCCTCCACTTT; CDR3: CASSRRAGDNSPLHF
D: TRBD2; size: NA; J: TRBJ2-2; V: TRBV7-3; DNA: TGTGCCAGCAGCCCCATCGGGACTAGCGGGGATCCCGGGGAGCTGTTTTTT; CDR3: CASSPIGTSGDPGELFF
D: NA; size: once; J: TRBJ1-1; V: TRBV2; DNA: TGTGCCAGCAGTGCTAGTCCTAGGGGGATTTCTGAAGCTTTCTTT; CDR3: CASSASPRGISEAFF
D: TRBD1; size: NA; J: TRBJ2-3; V: TRBV7-7; DNA: TGTGCTAGCAGCCCCCTGACAGGGGATACGCAGTATTTT; CDR3: CASSPLTGDTQYF
D: NA; size: NA; J: TRBJ2-3; V: TRBV6-5; DNA: TGTGCCAGCAGCCTCAGGGTTTCGGATACGCAGTATTTT; CDR3: CASSLRVSDTQYF
D: NA; size: NA; J: TRBJ2-5; V: TRBV27; DNA: TGTGCCAGCAGTTTCCTCAATCGTCAAGAGACCCAGTACTTC; CDR3: CASSFLNRQETQYF
D: NA; size: once; J: TRBJ1-3; V: TRBV6-5; DNA: TGTGCCAGCAGAATAGGCAGGTTTGGAAACACCATATATTTT; CDR3: CASRIGRFGNTIYF
D: TRBD1; size: NA; J: TRBJ2-7; V: TRBV5-1; DNA: TGCGCCAGCGGAAACGGACAGGGGTTTGGCGAGCAGTACTTC; CDR3: CASGNGQGFGEQYF
D: TRBD1; size: NA; J: TRBJ2-5; V: TRBV2; DNA: TGTGCCAGCAGGAAAGACAGGGCACCGGGGGAGACCCAGTACTTC; CDR3: CASRKDRAPGETQYF
D: NA; size: NA; J: TRBJ2-5; V: TRBV28; DNA: TGTGCCAGCAGGACGGACAGATGGGAGACCCAGTACTTC; CDR3: CASRTDRWETQYF
D: TRBD1; size: once; J: TRBJ1-5; V: TRBV10-3; DNA: TGTGCCATCCGGGGACAGGGGGCTAGGGAGCCCCAGCATTTT; CDR3: CAIRGQGAREPQHF
D: NA; size: NA; J: TRBJ2-2; V: TRBV7-9; DNA: TGTGCCAGCAGCTCCCGGGGATTGGACACCGGGGAGCTGTTTTTT; CDR3: CASSSRGLDTGELFF
D: NA; size: once; J: TRBJ2-1; V: TRBV28; DNA: TGTGGGACTTTGGCAGAAGCTTACAATGAGCAGTTCTTC; CDR3: CGTLAEAYNEQFF
D: NA; size: NA; J: TRBJ2-7; V: TRBV7-2; DNA: TGTGCCAGCAGCTTCCGGGGCGCCTACGAGCAGTACTTC; CDR3: CASSFRGAYEQYF
D: TRBD1; size: NA; J: TRBJ1-2; V: TRBV29-1; DNA: TGCAGCGTTGCCCTGGGACAGGGCGGGGGCTACACCTTC; CDR3: CSVALGQGGGYTF
D: NA; size: NA; J: TRBJ1-5; V: TRBV28; DNA: TGTGCCAGCAGCTCCGCGGGGGGGAATCAGCCCCAGCATTTT; CDR3: CASSSAGGNQPQHF
D: NA; size: NA; J: TRBJ2-2; V: TRBV29-1; DNA: TGCAGCGTTGAGCCCAACACCGGGGAGCTGTTTTTT; CDR3: CSVEPNTGELFF
D: NA; size: NA; J: TRBJ1-1; V: TRBV7-9; DNA: TGTGCCAGCAGCTTCGGTACAGGGTCGAACACTGAAGCTTTCTTT; CDR3: CASSFGTGSNTEAFF
D: NA; size: few; J: TRBJ1-5; V: TRBV28; DNA: TGTGCCAGCAGGGGTAGCAATCAGCCCCAGCATTTT; CDR3: CASRGSNQPQHF
D: NA; size: NA; J: TRBJ1-2; V: TRBV10-3; DNA: TGTGCCATCAGTGGAGAGGGTAACTATGGCTACACCTTC; CDR3: CAISGEGNYGYTF
D: TRBD1; size: once; J: TRBJ1-4; V: TRBV5-1; DNA: TGCGCCAGCAGCTCGCAGGGGGAAACTAATGAAAAACTGTTTTTT; CDR3: CASSSQGETNEKLFF
D: NA; size: once; J: TRBJ1-3; V: TRBV13; DNA: TGTGCCAGCAGCCTCAAAGGAAACACCATATATTTT; CDR3: CASSLKGNTIYF
D: TRBD1; size: NA; J: TRBJ1-2; V: TRBV6-5; DNA: TGTGCCAGCAGTTACTCCGGACAGGGTGGCTATGGCTACACCTTC; CDR3: CASSYSGQGGYGYTF
D: NA; size: NA; J: TRBJ2-7; V: TRBV10-2; DNA: TGCGCCAGCAGTGAGTACCGACAGAGTAGCTCCTACGAGCAGTACTTC; CDR3: CASSEYRQSSSYEQYF
D: TRBD2; size: NA; J: TRBJ2-5; V: TRBV6-5; DNA: TGTGCCAGCAGTTACCGGGTCGGGGGGATAAAGACCCAGTACTTC; CDR3: CASSYRVGGIKTQYF
D: NA; size: NA; J: TRBJ2-3; V: TRBV4-1; DNA: TGCGCCAGCAGCCAAGTAGGCGATACGCAGTATTTT; CDR3: CASSQVGDTQYF
D: NA; size: NA; J: TRBJ1-1; V: TRBV5-4; DNA: TGTGCCAGCAGCTTTGGGGAGGCCACTGAAGCTTTCTTT; CDR3: CASSFGEATEAFF
D: NA; size: NA; J: TRBJ1-5; V: TRBV27; DNA: TGTGCCAGCAGTTCCTCAGACCGAGGGAGCAATCAGCCCCAGCATTTT; CDR3: CASSSSDRGSNQPQHF
D: NA; size: NA; J: TRBJ2-5; V: TRBV6-1; DNA: TGTGCCAGCAGTGAAGGCGTCGCAGAGACCCAGTACTTC; CDR3: CASSEGVAETQYF
D: NA; size: NA; J: TRBJ1-4; V: TRBV28; DNA: TGTGCCAGCAGTTTATTTTCCGGGCGTGCAACTAATGAAAAACTGTTTTTT; CDR3: CASSLFSGRATNEKLFF
D: TRBD1; size: NA; J: TRBJ2-5; V: TRBV10-3; DNA: TGTGCCATCAGTGACGCCGGACAGGGAGTACAAGAGACCCAGTACTTC; CDR3: CAISDAGQGVQETQYF
D: NA; size: NA; J: TRBJ2-5; V: TRBV19; DNA: TGTGCCAGTAGTGAAGACAGGCCAGCCCGAGAGACCCAGTACTTC; CDR3: CASSEDRPARETQYF
D: TRBD1; size: NA; J: TRBJ2-2; V: TRBV19; DNA: TGTGCCAGTAGTGCACAGGGGGCCGGGGAGCTGTTTTTT; CDR3: CASSAQGAGELFF
D: TRBD1; size: NA; J: TRBJ2-7; V: TRBV5-4; DNA: TGTGCCAGCAGCTTGTATGGGACAGGGGATTACGAGCAGTACTTC; CDR3: CASSLYGTGDYEQYF
D: NA; size: NA; J: TRBJ1-2; V: TRBV7-2; DNA: TGTGCCAGCAGCCTGGCAGGGCCCCCCTATGGCTACACCTTC; CDR3: CASSLAGPPYGYTF
D: TRBD1; size: NA; J: TRBJ1-5; V: TRBV28; DNA: TGTGCCAGCAGTTTGGGACAGTACGATCAGCCCCAGCATTTT; CDR3: CASSLGQYDQPQHF
D: TRBD1; size: NA; J: TRBJ2-3; V: TRBV29-1; DNA: TGCAGCGGGACGGGACAGGGGCACACAGATACGCAGTATTTT; CDR3: CSGTGQGHTDTQYF
D: NA; size: NA; J: TRBJ1-5; V: TRBV28; DNA: TGTGCCAGCACTTCCCCGGTGAACACCAATCAGCCCCAGCATTTT; CDR3: CASTSPVNTNQPQHF
D: TRBD1; size: NA; J: TRBJ1-2; V: TRBV6-1; DNA: TGTGCCAGTGAGGGAGGGACAGGGGGATTCGGAGGCTACACCTTC; CDR3: CASEGGTGGFGGYTF
D: NA; size: NA; J: TRBJ2-5; V: TRBV6-1; DNA: TGTGCCAGCAGTGAAGGGTGGTCACAAGAGACCCAGTACTTC; CDR3: CASSEGWSQETQYF
D: NA; size: NA; J: TRBJ1-1; V: TRBV21-1; DNA: TGTGCCAGCAGCAAAGGTGTGAAAAAAGGGTCTGAAGCTTTCTTT; CDR3: CASSKGVKKGSEAFF
D: NA; size: NA; J: TRBJ2-1; V: TRBV10-3; DNA: TGTGCCATCAGTGAGCGGGCCGGGCATGAGCAGTTCTTC; CDR3: CAISERAGHEQFF
D: NA; size: once; J: TRBJ2-7; V: TRBV5-5; DNA: TGTGCCAGCAGCTTACAGGGTGTCGGCAGCGAGCAGTACTTC; CDR3: CASSLQGVGSEQYF
D: NA; size: NA; J: TRBJ1-5; V: TRBV18; DNA: TGTGCCAGCTCACCAACAGGGCGGTATAGCAATCAGCCCCAGCATTTT; CDR3: CASSPTGRYSNQPQHF